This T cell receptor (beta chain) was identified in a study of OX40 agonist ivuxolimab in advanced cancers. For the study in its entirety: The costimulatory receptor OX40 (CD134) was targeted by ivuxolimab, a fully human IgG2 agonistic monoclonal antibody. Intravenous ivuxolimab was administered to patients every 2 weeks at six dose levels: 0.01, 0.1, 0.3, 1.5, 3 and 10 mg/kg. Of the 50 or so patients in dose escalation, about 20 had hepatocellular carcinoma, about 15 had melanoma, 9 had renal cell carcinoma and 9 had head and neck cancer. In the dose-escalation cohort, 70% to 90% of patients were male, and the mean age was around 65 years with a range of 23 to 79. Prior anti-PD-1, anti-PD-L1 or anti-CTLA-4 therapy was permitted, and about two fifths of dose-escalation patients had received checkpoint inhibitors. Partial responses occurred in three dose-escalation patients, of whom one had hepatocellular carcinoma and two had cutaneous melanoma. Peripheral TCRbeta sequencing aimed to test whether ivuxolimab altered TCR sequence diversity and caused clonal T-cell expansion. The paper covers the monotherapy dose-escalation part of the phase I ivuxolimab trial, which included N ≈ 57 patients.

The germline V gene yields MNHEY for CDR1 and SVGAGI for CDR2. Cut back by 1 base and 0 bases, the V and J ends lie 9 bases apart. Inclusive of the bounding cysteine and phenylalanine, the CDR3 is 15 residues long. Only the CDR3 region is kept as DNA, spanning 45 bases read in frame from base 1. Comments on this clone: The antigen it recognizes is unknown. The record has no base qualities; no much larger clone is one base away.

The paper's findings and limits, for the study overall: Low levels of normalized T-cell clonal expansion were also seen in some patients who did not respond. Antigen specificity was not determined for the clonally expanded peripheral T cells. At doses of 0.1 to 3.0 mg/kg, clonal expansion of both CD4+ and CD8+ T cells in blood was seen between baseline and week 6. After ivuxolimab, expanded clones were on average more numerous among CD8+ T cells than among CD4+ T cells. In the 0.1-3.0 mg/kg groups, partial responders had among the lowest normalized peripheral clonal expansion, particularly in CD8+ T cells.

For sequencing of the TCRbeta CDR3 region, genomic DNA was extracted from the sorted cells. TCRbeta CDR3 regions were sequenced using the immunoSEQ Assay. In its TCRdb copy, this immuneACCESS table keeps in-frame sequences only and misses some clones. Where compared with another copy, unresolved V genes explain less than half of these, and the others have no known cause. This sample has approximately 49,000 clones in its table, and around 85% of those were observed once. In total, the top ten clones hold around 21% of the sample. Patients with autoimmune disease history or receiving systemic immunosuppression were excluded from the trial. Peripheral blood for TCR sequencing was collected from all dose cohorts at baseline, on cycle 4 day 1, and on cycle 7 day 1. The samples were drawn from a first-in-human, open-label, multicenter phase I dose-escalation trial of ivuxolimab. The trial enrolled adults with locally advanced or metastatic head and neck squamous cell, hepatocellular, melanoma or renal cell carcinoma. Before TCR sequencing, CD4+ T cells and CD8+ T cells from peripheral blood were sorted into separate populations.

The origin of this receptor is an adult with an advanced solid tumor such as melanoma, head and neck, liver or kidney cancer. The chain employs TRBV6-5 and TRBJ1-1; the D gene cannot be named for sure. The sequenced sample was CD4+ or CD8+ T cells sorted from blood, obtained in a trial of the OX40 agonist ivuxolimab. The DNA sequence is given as TGTGCCAGCAGTTACTATGGACCGATGAACACTGAAGCTTTCTTT. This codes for CASSYYGPMNTEAFF.